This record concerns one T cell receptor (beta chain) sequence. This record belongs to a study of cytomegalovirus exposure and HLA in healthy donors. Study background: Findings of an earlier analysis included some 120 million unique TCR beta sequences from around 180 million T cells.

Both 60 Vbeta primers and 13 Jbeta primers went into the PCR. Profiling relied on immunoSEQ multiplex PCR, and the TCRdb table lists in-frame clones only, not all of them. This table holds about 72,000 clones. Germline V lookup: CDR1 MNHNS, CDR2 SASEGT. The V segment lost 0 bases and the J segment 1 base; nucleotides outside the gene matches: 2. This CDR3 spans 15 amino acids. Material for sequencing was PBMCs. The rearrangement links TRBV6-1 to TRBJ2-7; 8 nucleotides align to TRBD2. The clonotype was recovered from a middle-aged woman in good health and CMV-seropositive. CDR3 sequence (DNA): TGTGCCAGCAGTGAAGCGTCTAGCGGGTCCTACGAGCAGTACTTC. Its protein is CASSEASSGSYEQYF.